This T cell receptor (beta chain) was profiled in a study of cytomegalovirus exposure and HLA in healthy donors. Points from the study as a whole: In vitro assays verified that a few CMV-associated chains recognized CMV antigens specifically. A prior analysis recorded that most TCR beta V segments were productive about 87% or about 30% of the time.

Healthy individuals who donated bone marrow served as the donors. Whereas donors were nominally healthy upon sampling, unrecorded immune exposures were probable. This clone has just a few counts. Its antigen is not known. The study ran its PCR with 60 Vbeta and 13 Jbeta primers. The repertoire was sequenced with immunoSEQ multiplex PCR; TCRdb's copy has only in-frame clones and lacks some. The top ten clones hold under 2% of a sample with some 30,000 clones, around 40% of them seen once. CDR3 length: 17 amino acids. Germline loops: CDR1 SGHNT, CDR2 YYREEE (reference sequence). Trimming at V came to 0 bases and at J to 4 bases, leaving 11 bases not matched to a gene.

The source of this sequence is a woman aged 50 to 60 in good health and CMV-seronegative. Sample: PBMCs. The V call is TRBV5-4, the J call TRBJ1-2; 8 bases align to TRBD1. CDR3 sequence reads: CASSLDQGARGSYGYTF. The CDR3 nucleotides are TGTGCCAGCAGCTTGGATCAGGGGGCGCGGGGGAGCTATGGCTACACCTTC.